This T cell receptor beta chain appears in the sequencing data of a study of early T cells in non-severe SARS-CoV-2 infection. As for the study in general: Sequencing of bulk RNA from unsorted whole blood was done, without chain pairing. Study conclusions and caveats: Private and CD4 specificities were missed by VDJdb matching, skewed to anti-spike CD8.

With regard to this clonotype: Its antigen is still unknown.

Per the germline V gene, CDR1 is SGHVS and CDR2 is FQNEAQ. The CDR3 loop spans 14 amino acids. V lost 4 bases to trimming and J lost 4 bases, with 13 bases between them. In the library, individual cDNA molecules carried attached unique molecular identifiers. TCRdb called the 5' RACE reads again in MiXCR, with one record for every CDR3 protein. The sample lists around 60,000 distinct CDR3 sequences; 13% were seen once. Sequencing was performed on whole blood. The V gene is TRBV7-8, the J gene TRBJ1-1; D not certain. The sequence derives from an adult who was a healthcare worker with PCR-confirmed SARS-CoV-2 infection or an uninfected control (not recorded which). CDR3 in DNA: TGTGCCAGCAGCTCCACCGTCGGTTCCACTGAAGCTTTCTTT. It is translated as CASSSTVGSTEAFF.